This T cell receptor beta chain was retrieved from a study of shared clonotypes between healthy human individuals. The input for sorted-subset replicate PCRs was around 0.2 ug DNA, 25,000 to 30,000 T cell genomes. TCRdb keeps only in-frame clones here, not all; method: immunoSEQ multiplex PCR. The sample consists of about 2.4 million clones, more than 85% of them appearing once. Trimming removed 6 bases from V and 4 bases from J, with 10 bases in between. CDR3 length: 13 amino acids. The germline V gene has CDR1 KGHSH and CDR2 LQKENI. Every contributor of samples was a Caucasian grown-up residing in Nashville, Tennessee. Naive CD4+ cells were CD45RA-selected; the remaining cells were memory. Whole-study findings and limits: Several donors held 4.5% to 5% of naive CD4 clonotypes in common.

This clone has a handful of counts. Antigen specificity is unknown. The sample was naive CD4+ T cells from PBMCs. Subset specified: CD45RA+ positively selected. V gene TRBV18 combines with J gene TRBJ1-5, with D unclear. The TCR was taken from a man younger than 30 in good health. Some clones in this sample may be carry-over from other donors' samples. CDR3 coding DNA: TGTGCCAGCTCGACGGCGGGTAATCAGCCCCAGCATTTT. Translated, it gives CASSTAGNQPQHF. Full variable domain (remainder filled in from reference TRBV18 and TRBJ1-5): NAGVMQNPRHLVRRRGQEARLRCSPMKGHSHVYWYRQLPEEGLKFMVYLQKENIIDESGMPKERFSAEFPKEGPSILRIQQVVRGDSAAYFCASSTAGNQPQHFGDGTRLSIL.